This note documents a single T cell receptor (beta chain) sequence. These data are taken from a study of blood T cell repertoires in COVID-19. Study information: The United States, Italy and Spain supplied acute and convalescent COVID-19 samples.

TCRdb's table, derived via immunoSEQ multiplex PCR, lists solely in-frame clones and lacks some. The data show 380,000 or so clones, around 90% seen once. Trimming cost V 4 bases and J 11 bases; bases outside gene matches: 8. CDR3 length equals 15 residues. Germline CDR1 KGHDR, CDR2 SFDVKD. Sequencing was done on a sample of PBMCs or T cells enriched from blood (not recorded which). This receptor was identified in a woman aged 40 to 55 with acute COVID-19. The J gene is TRBJ2-1, the V gene TRBV24-1, with TRBD2 matching 12 bases. For the CDR3, the DNA is TGTGCCACCAGTGAACCTAGCGGGGGGGATCCCAAGCAGTTCTTC. It translates to CATSEPSGGDPKQFF.